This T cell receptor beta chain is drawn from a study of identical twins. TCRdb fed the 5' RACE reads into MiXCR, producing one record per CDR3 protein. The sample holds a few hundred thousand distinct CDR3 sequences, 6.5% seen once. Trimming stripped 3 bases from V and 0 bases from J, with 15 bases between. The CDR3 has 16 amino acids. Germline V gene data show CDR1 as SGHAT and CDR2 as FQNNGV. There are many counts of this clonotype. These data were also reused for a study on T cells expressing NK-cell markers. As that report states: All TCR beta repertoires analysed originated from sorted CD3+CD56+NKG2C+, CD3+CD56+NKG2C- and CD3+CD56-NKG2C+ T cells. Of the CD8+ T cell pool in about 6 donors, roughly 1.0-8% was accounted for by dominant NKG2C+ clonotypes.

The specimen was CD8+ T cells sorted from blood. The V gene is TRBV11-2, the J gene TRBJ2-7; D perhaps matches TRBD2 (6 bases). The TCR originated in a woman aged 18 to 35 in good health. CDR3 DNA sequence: TGTGCCAGCAGCTTCGAGACGGGGGTCAACTCCTACGAGCAGTACTTC. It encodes CASSFETGVNSYEQYF.